This T cell receptor (beta chain) emerged from a study of blood T cell repertoires in COVID-19. Study overall: Nucleic acid was either cDNA or gDNA, and it came from T cells, B-cell-depleted T cells, or PBMCs.

Per the original data handling: Amplification with reference gene primers provided the estimates of nucleated cell counts. Data came from immunoSEQ multiplex PCR; TCRdb stores just in-frame clones and leaves some out. V and J calls and clone size are as listed in that table; D and trimming were resolved from the DNA. Here the sample spans fewer than 130,000 clones, roughly 80% being singletons. Germline loops: CDR1 SGDLS, CDR2 YYNGEE. Trimming removed 4 bases from V and 6 bases from J; junction bases left unmatched: 7. The CDR3 extends over 15 amino acids. The sample taken for sequencing was peripheral blood. The rearrangement uses TRBV9 and TRBJ2-1, with 10 bases identical to TRBD1. The TCR comes from a man between 65 and 79 years old with active or convalescent COVID-19. CDR3 protein: CASSPRDRGFNEQFF. The DNA for the CDR3 is TGTGCCAGCAGCCCCCGGGACAGGGGATTCAATGAGCAGTTCTTC.